These T cell receptor beta chains were read from a single sample in a study of control samples from healthy donors and cancer patients. The assay was immunoSEQ multiplex PCR, and TCRdb's table has in-frame clones only and misses some. The data contain about 170,000 clones, roughly nine tenths of them singletons. Sequencing was carried out using blood. All receptors come from a woman under 40 in good health. Both conserved end residues are part of each CDR3. The D gene is left open where the match is weak. Some rows have no size entry. The others give once, few or many, or a class for an expanded clone.

V	D	J	size	CDR3	DNA
TRBV28	TRBD1	TRBJ2-7	.	CASSGTGLYEQYF	TGTGCCAGCAGCGGGACAGGGCTCTACGAGCAGTACTTC
TRBV6-5	.	TRBJ1-1	.	CASSYGFNTEAFF	TGTGCCAGCAGTTACGGGTTTAACACTGAAGCTTTCTTT
TRBV28	.	TRBJ2-7	.	CASSLSGSGYEQYF	TGTGCCAGCAGTTTATCAGGGAGCGGCTACGAGCAGTACTTC
TRBV7-6	TRBD1	TRBJ2-5	.	CASSYTQGAGETQYF	TGTGCCAGCAGCTACACCCAGGGGGCCGGGGAGACCCAGTACTTC
TRBV9	.	TRBJ1-3	.	CASSVRGGSGNTIYF	TGTGCCAGCAGCGTAAGGGGGGGCTCTGGAAACACCATATATTTT
TRBV15	TRBD1	TRBJ2-2	.	CATSYYRGAGELFF	TGTGCCACCAGTTACTACAGGGGCGCCGGGGAGCTGTTTTTT
TRBV6-2/TRBV6-3	TRBD1	TRBJ2-7	.	CASSYRAGGVYEQYF	TGTGCCAGCAGTTACAGGGCAGGGGGCGTCTACGAGCAGTACTTC
TRBV11-2	TRBD1	TRBJ2-5	once	CASSLGGQGWRETQYF	TGTGCCAGCAGCTTAGGGGGACAGGGTTGGCGAGAGACCCAGTACTTC
TRBV6-5	.	TRBJ1-1	.	CASITPVAGNTEAFF	TGTGCCAGCATTACCCCCGTGGCGGGGAACACTGAAGCTTTCTTT
TRBV12-3/TRBV12-4	TRBD1	TRBJ1-2	.	CASSPTGGYGYTF	TGTGCCAGCAGTCCCACAGGGGGCTATGGCTACACCTTC
TRBV5-1	.	TRBJ1-6	once	CASSLTGPISPLHF	TGCGCCAGCAGCTTGACAGGGCCGATTTCACCCCTCCACTTT
TRBV5-1	.	TRBJ1-4	.	CASSPRTTNEKLFF	TGCGCCAGCAGCCCCCGGACAACTAATGAAAAACTGTTTTTT
TRBV30	.	TRBJ1-2	.	CAWSAGMDYGYTF	TGTGCCTGGAGTGCAGGGATGGACTATGGCTACACCTTC
TRBV3-1/TRBV3-2	.	TRBJ1-5	.	CASSQDRRGGQPQHF	TGTGCCAGCAGCCAAGATCGCAGGGGCGGTCAGCCCCAGCATTTT